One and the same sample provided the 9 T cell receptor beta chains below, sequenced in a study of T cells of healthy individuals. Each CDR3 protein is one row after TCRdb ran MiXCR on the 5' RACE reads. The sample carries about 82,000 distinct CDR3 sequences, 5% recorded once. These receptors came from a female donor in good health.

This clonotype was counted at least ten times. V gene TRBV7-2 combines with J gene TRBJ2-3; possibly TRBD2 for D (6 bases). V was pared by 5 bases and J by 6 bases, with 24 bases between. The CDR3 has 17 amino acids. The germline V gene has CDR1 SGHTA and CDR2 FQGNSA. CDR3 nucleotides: TGTGCCAGCAGCCCCCGGGGAGGTACCGGGGGTAGCGATACGCAGTATTTT. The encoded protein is CASSPRGGTGGSDTQYF.

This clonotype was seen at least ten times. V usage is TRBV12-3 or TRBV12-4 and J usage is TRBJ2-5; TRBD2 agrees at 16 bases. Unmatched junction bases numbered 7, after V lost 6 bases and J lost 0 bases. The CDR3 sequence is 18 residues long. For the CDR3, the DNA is TGTGCCAGCAGGCCGGGACTAGCGGGAGGGCCGTACCAAGAGACCCAGTACTTC. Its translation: CASRPGLAGGPYQETQYF.

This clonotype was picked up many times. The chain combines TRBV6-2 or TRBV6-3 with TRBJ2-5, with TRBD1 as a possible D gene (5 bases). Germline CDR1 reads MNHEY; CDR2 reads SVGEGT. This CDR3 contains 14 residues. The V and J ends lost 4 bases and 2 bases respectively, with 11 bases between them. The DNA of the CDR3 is TGTGCCAGCAGTTGGGGCACTTTACAAGAGACCCAGTACTTC. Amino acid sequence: CASSWGTLQETQYF.

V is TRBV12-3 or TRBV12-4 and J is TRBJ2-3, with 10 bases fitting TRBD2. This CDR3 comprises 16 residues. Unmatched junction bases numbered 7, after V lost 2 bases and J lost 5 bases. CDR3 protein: CASSLKAGGPIDTQYF. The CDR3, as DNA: TGTGCCAGCAGTTTAAAAGCGGGAGGGCCGATAGATACGCAGTATTTT.

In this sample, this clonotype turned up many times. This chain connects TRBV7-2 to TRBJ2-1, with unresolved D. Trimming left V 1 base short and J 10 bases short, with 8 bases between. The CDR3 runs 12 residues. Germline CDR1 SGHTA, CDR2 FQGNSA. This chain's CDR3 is CASSLGNIEQFF. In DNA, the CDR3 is TGTGCCAGCAGCTTAGGGAACATCGAGCAGTTCTTC.

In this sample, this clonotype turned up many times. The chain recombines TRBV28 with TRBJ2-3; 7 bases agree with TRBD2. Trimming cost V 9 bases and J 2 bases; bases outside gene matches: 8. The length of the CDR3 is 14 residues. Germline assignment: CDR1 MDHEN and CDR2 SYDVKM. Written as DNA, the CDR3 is TGTGCCAGTGCGAGGGCGGGAGCCACAGATACGCAGTATTTT. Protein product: CASARAGATDTQYF.

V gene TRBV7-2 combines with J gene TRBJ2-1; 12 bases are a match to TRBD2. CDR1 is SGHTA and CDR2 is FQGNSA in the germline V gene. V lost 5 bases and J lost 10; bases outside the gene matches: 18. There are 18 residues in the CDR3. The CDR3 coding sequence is TGTGCCAGCAGCGATCGGGGGACCCTAGCGGGAGGGCCTAAAGAGCAGTTCTTC. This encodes CASSDRGTLAGGPKEQFF.

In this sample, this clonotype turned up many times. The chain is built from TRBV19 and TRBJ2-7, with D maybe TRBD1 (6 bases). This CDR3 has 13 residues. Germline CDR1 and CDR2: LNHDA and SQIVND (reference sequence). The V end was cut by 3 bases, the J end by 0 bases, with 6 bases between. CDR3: CASSMGASYEQYF. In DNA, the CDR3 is TGTGCCAGTAGTATGGGGGCCTCCTACGAGCAGTACTTC. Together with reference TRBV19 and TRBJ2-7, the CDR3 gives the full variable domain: DGGITQSPKYLFRKEGQNVTLSCEQNLNHDAMYWYRQDPGQGLRLIYYSQIVNDFQKGDIAEGYSVSREKKESFPLTVTSAQKNPTAFYLCASSMGASYEQYFGPGTRLTVT.

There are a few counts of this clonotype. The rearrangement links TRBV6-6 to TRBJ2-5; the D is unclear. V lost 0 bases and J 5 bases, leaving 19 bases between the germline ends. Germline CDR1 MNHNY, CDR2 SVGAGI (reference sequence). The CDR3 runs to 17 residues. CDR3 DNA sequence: TGTGCCAGCAGTTACTCGCTAAATCAGATTCTCGGGGAGACCCAGTACTTC. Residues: CASSYSLNQILGETQYF.